This TCR beta chain was sequenced for a study of cytomegalovirus exposure and HLA in healthy donors. 13 Jbeta primers and 60 Vbeta primers were used for the PCR. The table came from immunoSEQ multiplex PCR; TCRdb's copy has only in-frame clones and leaves some out. This table holds about 220,000 clones, roughly 84% found once. Those who donated were healthy bone marrow donors. To note about this clone: What it binds is unknown.

V trimming: 3 bases; J trimming: 0 bases; junction bases outside the gene matches: 4. The CDR3 loop spans 16 amino acids. CDR1 is SEHNR, CDR2 FQNEAQ, per germline (reference sequence). Study-wide results and caveats: In a later analysis, productive TCRs from donors in an Asian-associated ancestry cluster reportedly carried fewer N-insertions than the cohort mean.

Sequencing used PBMCs. J is TRBJ2-5 and V is TRBV7-9; 10 positions match TRBD2. The TCR was taken from a boy under 10 years old in good health and CMV-seronegative. CDR3 DNA: TGTGCCAGCAGCTTGACTAGCGGGCCTTACCAAGAGACCCAGTACTTC. Translated, it gives CASSLTSGPYQETQYF.